This entry describes one T cell receptor (beta chain). What it binds is unknown. Profiled with immunoSEQ multiplex PCR; TCRdb holds only in-frame clones, not every one. Altogether about 100,000 clones are present, approximately 90% being singletons, with the ten largest covering approximately 0.58%. The entry originates in a study of OX40 agonist ivuxolimab in advanced cancers. Study information: Patients received the agonistic anti-OX40 (CD134) antibody ivuxolimab. The dose-escalation group included hepatocellular carcinoma, melanoma, renal cell carcinoma and head and neck cancer.

Study results and limitations: It was also the case that some nonresponders had low normalized T-cell clonal expansion. Antigens targeted by the expanded peripheral T cells were not determined.

Sample: CD4+ or CD8+ T cells sorted from blood, taken in a trial of the OX40 agonist ivuxolimab. This TCR derives from an adult with an advanced solid tumor such as melanoma, head and neck, liver or kidney cancer.

The CDR3 sequence: CASTAQGATKNIQYF. The DNA of the CDR3 is TGTGCCAGCACGGCCCAGGGGGCGACCAAAAACATTCAGTACTTC. The chain carries TRBV6-6 and TRBJ2-4; TRBD1 matches 8 bases. This CDR3 spans 15 amino acids. Germline CDR1 reads MNHNY; CDR2 reads SVGAGI (reference sequence). Trimming cost V 7 bases and J 2 bases; bases outside gene matches: 7.